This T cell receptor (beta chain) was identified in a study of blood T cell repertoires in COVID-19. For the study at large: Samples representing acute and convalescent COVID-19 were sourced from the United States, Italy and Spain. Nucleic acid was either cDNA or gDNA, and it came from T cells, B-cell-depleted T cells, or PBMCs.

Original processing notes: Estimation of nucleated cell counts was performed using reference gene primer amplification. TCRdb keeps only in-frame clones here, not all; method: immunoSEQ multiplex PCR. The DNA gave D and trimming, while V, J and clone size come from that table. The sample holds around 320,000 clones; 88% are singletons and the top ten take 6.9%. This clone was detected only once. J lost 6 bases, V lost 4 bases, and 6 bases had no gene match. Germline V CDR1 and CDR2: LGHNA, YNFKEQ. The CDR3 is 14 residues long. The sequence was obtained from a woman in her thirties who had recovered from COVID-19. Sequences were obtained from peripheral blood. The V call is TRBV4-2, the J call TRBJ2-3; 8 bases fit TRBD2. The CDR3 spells CASSRLTSVDTQYF. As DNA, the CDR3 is TGTGCCAGCAGCCGGCTGACTAGCGTGGATACGCAGTATTTT.